This TCR beta chain comes out of a study of CD4 T cells in relation to SARS-CoV-2 and coronaviruses. Sequencing used immunoSEQ multiplex PCR; TCRdb keeps in-frame clones, though not all of them. The profile shows some 40,000 clones, approximately 85% of them singletons. This TCR came from an adult with COVID-19. Sequenced: memory CD4+ T cells from PBMCs.

The CDR3: CASSHSGTSTDTQYF. The CDR3 nucleotides read TGTGCCAGCAGCCATAGCGGGACAAGCACAGATACGCAGTATTTT. The genes are TRBV7-9 and TRBJ2-3; 8 nucleotides match TRBD2. Germline CDR1 and CDR2: SEHNR and FQNEAQ (reference sequence). CDR3 length: 15 amino acids. V lost 5 bases to trimming and J lost 0 bases; unmatched junction nucleotides: 4. The full variable domain, in which reference TRBV7-9 and TRBJ2-3 provide the parts outside the CDR3, is DTGVSQNPRHKITKRGQNVTFRCDPISEHNRLYWYRQTLGQGPEFLTYFQNEAQLEKSRLLSDRFSAERPKGSFSTLEIQRTEQGDSAMYLCASSHSGTSTDTQYFGPGTRLTVL.